A single T cell receptor (beta chain) is shown here with its context. Its antigen is not yet known. Per-base quality was not reported, and no clone a single base away is much larger than it. These data are taken from a study of cytomegalovirus exposure and HLA in healthy donors (dated by TCRdb to 2015 to 2018). Background for the entire study: An earlier analysis of approximately 640 of the donors reported 250 to 350 Gb of sequence data and 100 million to 130 million unique TCR beta sequences from about 200 million T cells. Roughly 310 gigabases of sequencing data and approximately 93 million unique TCR sequences were included in an early release covering under 650 HLA-typed donors. Among the approximately 400 genotyped donors, more than 70% belonged to the genetic ancestry cluster associated with self-reported Caucasian donors. The study aimed to test whether cataloging public T cell receptors could reveal signatures of past pathogen exposure. Using immunosequencing, the study profiled T cell repertoires from 500 to 800 subjects and related those repertoires to cytomegalovirus serostatus. Along with the roughly 670-subject first cohort, a separate validation cohort of over 90 different subjects was used. High-throughput TCR immunosequencing, statistical association of individual TCRs with disease status, and machine learning were combined to predict cytomegalovirus infection status. In a later analysis, previously published TCR beta repertoires from fewer than 750 donors were re-analyzed and high-resolution HLA genotyping was added so that TCR occurrence patterns could be studied. Rather than drawing on any new phenotypic data, the later analysis identified candidate immune exposures from TCR beta sequences and the way those sequences occurred across donors. To decide whether each TCR beta V gene segment behaved as functional or pseudogenic, an earlier analysis of some 580 of the donors relied on high-throughput TCR beta sequencing. Alongside the repertoire data, information on donor age, sex, ethnicity and CMV serostatus was compiled. In a later genetic analysis, genome-wide SNP genotypes for about 60% of the 666 donors were used, and that subset was treated as a discovery cohort. All discovery cohort repertoires had been generated using a single sequencing platform. Both class I and class II loci were covered by HLA typing, at four-digit resolution. The number of donors typed differed by locus, with about 620-630 for A, B, C, DRB1 and DQB1, 522 for DQA1, some 570 for DPA1, and approximately 470 for DPB1. A handful of DR-DQ haplotypes were handled as single units for association and clustering because linkage in the cohort was strong. Among about 360 genotyped donors of the cohort, an average of around 240,000 unique TCR beta nucleotide sequences were sequenced per donor, roughly 18% of them non-productive.

In the germline V gene, CDR1 corresponds to SGDLS and CDR2 to YYNGEE. The CDR3 runs 14 amino acids, cysteine and phenylalanine included. The DNA shown is the 42-base CDR3, in frame from base 1. Trimming removed 3 bases from V and 6 bases from J, leaving 12 bases between the germline ends. The cohort comprised around 700 healthy bone marrow donors. Cohort members were all nominally healthy when sampled, although unrecorded immune exposures were likely present. The donor tested CMV seropositive and was one of the 289 seropositive cohort members. A peripheral blood sample was collected from each donor, and TCR beta sequencing was performed on peripheral blood mononuclear cells. Genomic DNA extraction from the blood cell samples was performed with the Qiagen DNeasy Blood Extraction Kit. Libraries were constructed by the immunoSEQ multiplex PCR assay. The multiplex PCR relied on a mix of 60 forward primers for TCR Vbeta segments and 13 reverse primers for TCR Jbeta segments. The CDR3 region of rearranged TCR beta genes was amplified from genomic DNA by a multiplex PCR assay. Amplified TCR beta libraries were sequenced as 87-base-pair reads on the Illumina HiSeq System. Under the source paper's analysis protocol: A later analysis tallied tens of millions of unique TCR beta chains across the roughly 610 repertoires, and approximately 9.9 million of those chains were shared by two or more donors. To remove PCR and sequencing errors, raw reads were error-corrected and collapsed into unique sequences using a nearest-neighbor algorithm that merged closely related sequences. Alignment of CDR3 sequences to IMGT reference sequences was used to assign V, D and J gene segments. Each retained sequence needed at least a six-nucleotide match to both a V gene segment and a J gene segment. A rearrangement counted as productive if the CDR3 had no stop codons and remained in frame with V and J, and every other rearrangement counted as non-productive. CDR3 was defined according to IMGT convention as the region running from the second conserved V-encoded cysteine to the conserved J-encoded phenylalanine. In an earlier analysis of roughly 580 of the donors, sequences lacking an unambiguous match to a single V gene segment were excluded. An earlier analysis of 500 to 700 of the donors classified V segments as functional when productive rearrangements were above 56.7% and as segregating when the standard deviation between donors was above 5%. A statistical classification framework was built for diagnosing cytomegalovirus status from the catalog of TCR beta chain sequences. V and J gene assignment, in a later analysis, came from comparing TCR nucleotide sequences with IMGT/GENE-DB human TR gene sequences. The TCRdist pipeline was used in a later analysis to assign CDR3 sequences and most-parsimonious VDJ recombination scenarios. A later analysis defined each TCR beta chain by its CDR3 amino acid sequence plus V-gene family, and excluded reads lacking a unique V-gene family. To address suspected cross-contamination and a sequencing artifact, a later analysis removed approximately 600 highly shared, low-generation-probability nucleotide sequences. For each public chain, a later analysis derived a clonal expansion index from normalized ranks of inferred template counts within each repertoire. In a later analysis, generation probabilities were computed with a VDJ recombination model fitted to out-of-frame rearrangements, and the resulting probabilities were checked against IGoR. A later analysis scored TCR-TCR, TCR-HLA and TCR-CMV co-occurrence with hypergeometric tests, applying a repertoire-size bias correction to TCR pairs. In a later analysis, false discovery rates were estimated by permuting HLA or CMV assignments 20 times. In a later analysis, co-occurring TCRs were grouped using DBSCAN, with TCRdist sequence similarity added in when clustering inside HLA-allele-positive subsets. Repertoires with fewer than 30,000 or more than 120,000 public chains were left out of co-occurrence clustering, as were a handful of repertoires with anomalous nucleotide sharing. TCRdb stores this immuneACCESS table with in-frame sequences only. Part of the clones is absent; in the studies checked, under half of the shortfall reflects unresolved V genes, and no reason is known for the rest. That table supplies the V and J calls and clone size; D and trimming were determined from the DNA. The sample table holds 150,000 to 200,000 clones, of which around 85% were seen once. The leading ten clones occupy approximately 9.4% of the sample.

Broad study findings and their caveats: In both the original and validation cohorts, the classifier was reported to diagnose cytomegalovirus status with high specificity and sensitivity. In a later genetic analysis, a missense DCLRE1C variant was associated with V-gene and J-gene trimming of TCR beta chains, and the association was replicated in an independent cohort. A later analysis found that HLA-associated TCR beta chains were more clonally expanded and had lower generation probabilities than equally common non-associated chains. Correlated functional status among segregating V segments might reflect linkage disequilibrium, but an unknown experimental factor could not be ruled out. In a later analysis, most CMV-associated TCR beta chains were found to appear HLA-restricted, with HLA associations seemingly driven largely by CMV exposure. Several of the top co-occurrence clusters appeared to be linked to parvovirus B19, influenza, CMV and Epstein-Barr virus, according to a later analysis. It was suggested by the authors that the approach could potentially be generalized to other disease states and immunological phenotypes. In a later analysis, 16,951 TCR beta sequences were associated with specific HLA alleles at a false discovery rate of 0.05. A cluster of highly shared sequence variants was judged likely to be a technical artifact of the sequencing pipeline. A further reported finding was that TCR beta sequences accurately predicted the HLA-A and HLA-B alleles for most subjects in the first cohort. When HLA alleles, especially DR and DQ, strongly co-occurred, TCR associations were difficult to assign to individual alleles. Broadly in line with IMGT annotations, most TCR beta V segments showed up in productive rearrangements about 90% or about 30% of the time in an earlier analysis of about 500 of the donors. In vitro tests confirmed that three of the cytomegalovirus-associated TCR beta chains recognize cytomegalovirus antigens. Presence/absence analyses assumed roughly uniform sequencing depth across donors, an assumption that may not hold. For the cohort, immune exposure information was limited to CMV serostatus. In a later analysis, the rate of TCR association differed among HLA loci, with DRB1 alleles having the most associated TCRs and HLA-C alleles having the fewest. Because HLA typing was unavailable for some donors at each locus, only the typed subset was used in association tests. The study listed 164 TCR beta chains as associated with cytomegalovirus. The cohort was sequenced for TCR beta chains only, and without alpha or paired-chain data the features that could be detected were limited. Because the 87-base-pair reads could not distinguish some IMGT-functional V segments, including TRBV6-2 and TRBV6-3, those segments were excluded. Because counts were too low, seventeen rarely observed V segments, including chromosome 9 orphons, were left out of the earlier analysis of several hundred of the donors. Most TCR sequences were observed very rarely across donors, whereas some public TCRs were present in many individuals. According to a later genetic analysis, donors in an Asian-associated ancestry cluster had fewer N-insertions in productive TCRs than the roughly 700-donor mean.

The V and J segments used are TRBV9 and TRBJ2-2; the D region possibly corresponds to TRBD2 (6 bases align). Input material: PBMCs. The clonotype was recovered from a man aged 18 to 29 in good health and CMV-seropositive. The nucleotide sequence reads as follows: TGTGCCAGCAGCGGGGGACTCCGCCCCGGGGAGCTGTTTTTT. This codes for CASSGGLRPGELFF.